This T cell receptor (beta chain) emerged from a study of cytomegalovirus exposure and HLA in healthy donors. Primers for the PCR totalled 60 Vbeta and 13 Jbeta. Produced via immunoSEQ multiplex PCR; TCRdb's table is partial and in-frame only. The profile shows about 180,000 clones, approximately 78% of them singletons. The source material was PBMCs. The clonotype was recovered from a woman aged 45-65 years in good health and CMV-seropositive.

The CDR3 loop is CASSDRGRGTEAFF. CDR3 sequence (DNA): TGTGCCAGCAGCGACAGGGGGCGAGGTACTGAAGCTTTCTTT. The gene calls are TRBV13 and TRBJ1-1; the match to TRBD1 covers 10 bases. In germline, CDR1 is PRHDT, CDR2 FYEKMQ (reference sequence). The length of the CDR3 is 14 residues. V shed 5 bases, J shed 5 bases, and the junction held 5 bases outside the gene matches.